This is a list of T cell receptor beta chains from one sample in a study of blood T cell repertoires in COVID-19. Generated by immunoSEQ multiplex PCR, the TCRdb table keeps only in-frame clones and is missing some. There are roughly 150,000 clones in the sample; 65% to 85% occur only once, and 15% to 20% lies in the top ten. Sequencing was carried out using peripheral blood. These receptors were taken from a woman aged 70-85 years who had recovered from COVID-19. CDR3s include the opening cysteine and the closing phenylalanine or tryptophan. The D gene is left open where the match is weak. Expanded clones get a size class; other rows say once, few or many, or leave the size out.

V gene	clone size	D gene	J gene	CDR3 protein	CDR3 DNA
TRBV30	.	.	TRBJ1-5	CAWEPRGGGQPQHF	TGTGCCTGGGAGCCCCGGGGGGGCGGACAGCCCCAGCATTTT
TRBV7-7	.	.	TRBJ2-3	CASSPGGARTDTQYF	TGTGCCAGCAGCCCAGGAGGGGCCCGCACAGATACGCAGTATTTT
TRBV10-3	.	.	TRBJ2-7	CAISESGTPGYF	TGTGCCATCAGTGAGTCGGGGACTCCCGGGTACTTC
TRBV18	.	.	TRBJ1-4	CASSGNLNEKLFF	TGTGCCAGCTCTGGTAACCTAAATGAAAAACTGTTTTTT
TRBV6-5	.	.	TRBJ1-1	CASRAPGSQAFF	TGTGCCAGCAGGGCACCGGGATCCCAAGCTTTCTTT
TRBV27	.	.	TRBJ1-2	CASSLGGRYGYTF	TGTGCCAGCAGTTTGGGGGGAAGGTATGGCTACACCTTC
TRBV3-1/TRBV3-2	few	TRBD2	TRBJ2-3	CASSPLAGGVGTQYF	TGTGCCAGCAGCCCTCTAGCGGGAGGGGTGGGTACGCAGTATTTT
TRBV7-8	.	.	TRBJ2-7	CASSLVRGSYEQYF	TGTGCCAGCAGCTTAGTAAGGGGCTCCTACGAGCAGTACTTC
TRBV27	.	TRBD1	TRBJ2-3	CATTRTGTDTQYF	TGTGCCACCACCCGGACAGGTACAGATACGCAGTATTTT
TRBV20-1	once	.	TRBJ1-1	CSASLARANTEAFF	TGCAGTGCTAGTCTGGCCAGGGCGAACACTGAAGCTTTCTTT
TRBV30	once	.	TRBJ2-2	CAWSAGRVNTGELFF	TGTGCCTGGAGTGCGGGAAGGGTGAACACCGGGGAGCTGTTTTTT
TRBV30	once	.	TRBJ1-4	CAWSGDMGGKLFF	TGTGCCTGGAGTGGGGATATGGGGGGAAAACTGTTTTTT
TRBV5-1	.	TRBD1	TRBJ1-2	CASTRDRGANYGYTF	TGCGCCAGCACCCGGGACAGGGGTGCTAACTATGGCTACACCTTC
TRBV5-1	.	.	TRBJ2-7	CASSPRVQGSSYEQYF	TGCGCCAGCAGCCCCAGGGTTCAGGGGAGCTCCTACGAGCAGTACTTC
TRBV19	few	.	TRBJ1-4	CASSTTGGVEKLFF	TGTGCCAGTAGTACGACAGGTGGGGTAGAAAAACTGTTTTTT
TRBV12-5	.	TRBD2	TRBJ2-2	CASALWGAGSGELFF	TGTGCTAGTGCCCTATGGGGAGCGGGGTCCGGGGAGCTGTTTTTT
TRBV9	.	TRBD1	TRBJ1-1	CASSTQGQANTEAFF	TGTGCCAGCAGCACCCAGGGACAGGCAAACACTGAAGCTTTCTTT
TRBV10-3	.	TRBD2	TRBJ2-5	CAISHELAGAQETQYF	TGTGCCATCAGCCACGAACTAGCGGGGGCCCAAGAGACCCAGTACTTC
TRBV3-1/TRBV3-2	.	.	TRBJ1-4	CASSTGKNEKLFF	TGTGCCAGCAGCACAGGGAAGAATGAAAAACTGTTTTTT
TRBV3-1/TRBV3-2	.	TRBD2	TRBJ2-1	CASSQDPGSGNNEQFF	TGTGCCAGCAGCCAAGATCCGGGTAGCGGGAACAATGAGCAGTTCTTC
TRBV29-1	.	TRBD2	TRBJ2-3	CSVGGGRGRTDTQYF	TGCAGCGTTGGAGGCGGGAGGGGGAGAACAGATACGCAGTATTTT
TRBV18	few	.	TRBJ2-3	CASSPGGSDRGTDTQYF	TGTGCCAGCTCACCCGGGGGTAGCGACCGGGGCACAGATACGCAGTATTTT
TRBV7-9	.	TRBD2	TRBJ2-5	CASSHIAGVEQETQYF	TGTGCCAGCAGCCATATAGCGGGAGTGGAGCAAGAGACCCAGTACTTC
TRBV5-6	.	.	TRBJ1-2	CASIPRGAVDYGYTF	TGTGCCAGCATCCCCCGCGGGGCGGTGGACTATGGCTACACCTTC
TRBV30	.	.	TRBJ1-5	CAWSVQTNQPQHF	TGTGCCTGGAGTGTACAGACCAATCAGCCCCAGCATTTT
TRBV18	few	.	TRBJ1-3	CASTSGVGNTIYF	TGTGCCAGCACCTCCGGGGTTGGAAACACCATATATTTT
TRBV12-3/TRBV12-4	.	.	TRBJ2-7	CASTREQGYEQYF	TGTGCCAGCACCCGGGAGCAGGGCTACGAGCAGTACTTC
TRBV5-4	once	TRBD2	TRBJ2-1	CASSPGPSGATLNEQFF	TGTGCCAGCAGCCCGGGGCCTAGCGGGGCCACCCTCAATGAGCAGTTCTTC
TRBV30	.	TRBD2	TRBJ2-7	CAWSGGAVEQYF	TGTGCCTGGAGCGGGGGGGCGGTCGAGCAGTACTTC
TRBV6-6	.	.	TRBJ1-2	CASSHLLDRTVSHYGYTF	TGTGCCAGCAGTCACCTCCTAGACAGGACCGTTTCTCACTATGGCTACACCTTC
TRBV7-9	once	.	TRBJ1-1	CASTSLWGVATEAFF	TGTGCCAGCACCTCCCTGTGGGGGGTGGCCACTGAAGCTTTCTTT
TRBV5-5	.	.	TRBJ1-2	CASSLEAGRSYGYTF	TGTGCCAGCAGCTTGGAGGCAGGGAGGTCCTATGGCTACACCTTC
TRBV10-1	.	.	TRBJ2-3	CASSPGDTQYF	TGCGCCAGCTCGCCGGGGGATACGCAGTATTTT
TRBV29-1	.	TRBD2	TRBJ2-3	CSGEGIAGASTDTQYF	TGCAGCGGAGAAGGGATAGCGGGGGCTAGCACAGATACGCAGTATTTT
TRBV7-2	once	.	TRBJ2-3	CASSLGGRVVDTQYF	TGTGCCAGCAGCTTAGGGGGGCGGGTGGTAGATACGCAGTATTTT
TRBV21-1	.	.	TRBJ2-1	CASSDVGGGRTDNEQFF	TGTGCCAGCAGCGACGTGGGGGGCGGGAGGACAGACAATGAGCAGTTCTTC
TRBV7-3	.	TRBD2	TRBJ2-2	CASSSGLAGVGGELFF	TGTGCCAGCAGCTCGGGACTAGCGGGAGTTGGCGGGGAGCTGTTTTTT
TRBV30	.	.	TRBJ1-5	CAWSVGAADQPQHF	TGTGCCTGGAGTGTTGGGGCGGCTGATCAGCCCCAGCATTTT
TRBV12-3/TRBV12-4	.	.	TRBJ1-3	CASRGAGGNTIYF	TGTGCCAGCCGGGGGGCCGGGGGAAACACCATATATTTT
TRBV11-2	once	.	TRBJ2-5	CASSLGVPGQETQYF	TGTGCCAGCAGCTTAGGAGTCCCGGGGCAAGAGACCCAGTACTTC
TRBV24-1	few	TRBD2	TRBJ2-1	CATSDLPRTSGSYGEQFF	TGTGCCACCAGTGATTTGCCAAGGACTAGCGGGAGTTATGGTGAGCAGTTCTTC
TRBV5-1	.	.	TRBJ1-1	CASSLAGGNLNTEAFF	TGCGCCAGCAGCTTGGCGGGGGGGAATCTGAACACTGAAGCTTTCTTT